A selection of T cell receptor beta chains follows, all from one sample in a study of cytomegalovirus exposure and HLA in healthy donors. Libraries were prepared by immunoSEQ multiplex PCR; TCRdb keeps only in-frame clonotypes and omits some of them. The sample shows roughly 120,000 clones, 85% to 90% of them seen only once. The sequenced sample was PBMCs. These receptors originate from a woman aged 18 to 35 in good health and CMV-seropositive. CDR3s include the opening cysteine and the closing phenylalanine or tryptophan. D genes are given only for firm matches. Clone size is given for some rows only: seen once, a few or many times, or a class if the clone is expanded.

CDR3aa: CASSPRQGVKNTGELFF
CDR3nt: TGTGCCAGCTCACCACGACAGGGGGTAAAGAACACCGGGGAGCTGTTTTTT
v_gene: TRBV18
len: 17
d_gene: TRBD1
abundance: .
j_gene: TRBJ2-2

CDR3aa: CASSLVFSPRNTGELFF
CDR3nt: TGTGCCAGCAGCTTGGTCTTTAGTCCCCGGAACACCGGGGAGCTGTTTTTT
v_gene: TRBV5-8
len: 17
d_gene: .
abundance: .
j_gene: TRBJ2-2

CDR3aa: CASSSSGLWNTEAFF
CDR3nt: TGTGCCAGCAGCTCCTCGGGACTCTGGAACACTGAAGCTTTCTTT
v_gene: TRBV13
len: 15
d_gene: .
abundance: .
j_gene: TRBJ1-1

CDR3aa: CASSQRGYEKLFF
CDR3nt: TGTGCCAGCAGCCAACGAGGATACGAAAAACTGTTTTTT
v_gene: TRBV13
len: 13
d_gene: .
abundance: .
j_gene: TRBJ1-4

CDR3aa: CASSWSQGPSDEQYF
CDR3nt: TGTGCCAGCAGCTGGAGCCAGGGGCCGTCGGACGAGCAGTACTTC
v_gene: TRBV7-9
len: 15
d_gene: .
abundance: .
j_gene: TRBJ2-7

CDR3aa: CASRAVLSYSGNQPQHF
CDR3nt: TGTGCCAGCAGGGCCGTTCTCTCGTACAGTGGCAATCAGCCCCAGCATTTT
v_gene: TRBV2
len: 17
d_gene: .
abundance: once
j_gene: TRBJ1-5

CDR3aa: CASSQIRRQPQETQYF
CDR3nt: TGTGCCAGCAGCCAAATACGGAGACAGCCCCAAGAGACCCAGTACTTC
v_gene: TRBV14
len: 16
d_gene: .
abundance: .
j_gene: TRBJ2-5

CDR3aa: CASSPGAYEQYF
CDR3nt: TGTGCCAGCAGTCCCGGGGCCTACGAGCAGTACTTC
v_gene: TRBV6-6
len: 12
d_gene: .
abundance: few
j_gene: TRBJ2-7

CDR3aa: CASRYRDRANPGEKLFF
CDR3nt: TGTGCCAGCAGATACCGGGACAGGGCGAATCCGGGTGAAAAACTGTTTTTT
v_gene: TRBV28
len: 17
d_gene: TRBD1
abundance: .
j_gene: TRBJ1-4

CDR3aa: CASSESLGAISEAQHF
CDR3nt: TGCGCCAGCAGTGAGTCGTTGGGGGCCATCTCAGAGGCCCAGCATTTT
v_gene: TRBV10-2
len: 16
d_gene: .
abundance: .
j_gene: TRBJ1-5